This T cell receptor beta chain was recorded in a study of PD-1 blockade in classical Hodgkin lymphoma. Notes on the study in general: Baseline diversity was lower in partial responders and progressors than complete responders.

Time point indicated: cycle 4 day 1 (C4D1), after 6 weeks of nivolumab. Relapse was seen in all patients after autologous stem cell transplantation, and brentuximab vedotin exposure was variable. The patients, who had relapsed/refractory classical Hodgkin lymphoma, achieved best responses of complete response, partial response or progressive disease. Some clones are missing from TCRdb's copy, which holds only in-frame ones; the method was immunoSEQ multiplex PCR. This table holds some 90,000 clones, 83% found once. V was shortened by 8 bases and J by 3 bases, with 11 bases between the two germline ends. Germline V gene lookup returns CDR1 SGHDN and CDR2 FVKESK. This CDR3 has 13 residues. This clone was seen only a few times. Its target is not known.

The chain couples TRBV14 to TRBJ2-4; D not resolved. The sequences come from peripheral blood mononuclear cells (PBMCs), collected before the fourth cycle of nivolumab. This TCR came from a human donor with classical Hodgkin lymphoma. CDR3 nucleotide sequence: TGTGCCAGCCAGCCGCTGGACAAAAACATTCAGTACTTC. Its translation is CASQPLDKNIQYF.